This T cell receptor (beta chain) was observed in a study of Ad26.COV2.S vaccination and SARS-CoV-2 variants (dated by TCRdb to the early 2020s). Study-level background: Donors in the vaccine arm were drawn from COV1001, a multicentre, randomized, double-blind, placebo-controlled phase I-IIa trial testing Ad26.COV2.S in healthy adults. Dosing of Ad26.COV2.S was intramuscular, at either 5x10^10 or 1x10^11 viral particles, delivered as one shot or as two shots spaced 56 days apart. Sequencing of the TCRbeta repertoire served to evaluate the specificity and breadth of SARS-CoV-2-reactive T cell receptors following Ad26.COV2.S vaccination. The TCR-sequenced set comprised approximately 30 samples: roughly 19 Ad26.COV2.S vaccine recipients, 5 placebo recipients and 8 SARS-CoV-2 convalescent individuals. Trial participants were randomized into five groups of five, in which low-dose or high-dose Ad26.COV2.S was given once or twice, or placebo was given on both occasions. Blinding of investigators to trial group allocation was maintained during experiments and outcome assessment.

V is reduced by 0 bases and J by 8 bases, leaving a spacing of 13 bases between them. The CDR3 contains 14 residues, cysteine and phenylalanine counted. Only CDR3 DNA is held: 42 bases, read in frame from base 1. The germline V gene encodes CDR1 KGHSH and CDR2 LQKENI. This clone was recorded a few times. What antigen it recognizes has not been identified. Base qualities are not at hand, and no much larger clone is one base apart. Overall study outcomes, separate from this receptor: The study was not powered to compare responses between vaccine doses or regimens. Spike-specific TCR breadth was higher in Ad26.COV2.S recipients than in placebo recipients (P = 0.0014). After vaccination, substantial breadth of spike-specific CD8+ and CD4+ T cell responses was reported. The authors noted that total T cell responses may have been underestimated by the TCR breadth and depth analyses. Vaccine and placebo recipients had comparable non-spike TCR breadth, which fits with the vaccine containing only spike.

The immunoSEQ Assay was the method used to sequence TCRbeta CDR3 regions. After extraction, genomic DNA underwent amplification by bias-controlled multiplex PCR, followed by high-throughput sequencing. Per the authors' processing: To quantify the absolute abundance of every unique TCRbeta CDR3 region, sequences were collapsed and filtered. T cell fraction was estimated by normalizing TCRbeta template counts to usable DNA, with usable DNA measured through amplification of reference genes found in all nucleated cells. Repertoire TCRs were annotated as SARS-CoV-2-specific when V gene, CDR3 amino acid sequence and J gene were exactly matched to a known reactive TCR set. The reference SARS-CoV-2 TCR set was derived from MIRA and filtered for enrichment in COVID-19-positive ImmuneCODE repertoires, a step that removed public or cross-reactive TCRs. Using the MIRA antigens, annotated TCRs were further analysed by specific ORF or by position within an ORF. Breadth was defined as annotated unique rearrangements over total unique productive rearrangements; depth was the summed frequency of those rearrangements. TCR breadth was compared between groups using two-sided Wilcoxon rank-sum tests. The source is immuneACCESS, and TCRdb retained only in-frame sequences with V and J called. Part of the clones is not carried over; for the studies checked, unresolved V genes explain less than half of this, and the remainder is unexplained. V, J and clone size were drawn from that table, and D and trimming were deduced from the DNA. The sample data list about 460,000 clones, and roughly nine tenths of these were observed just once. The ten largest clones add up to about 1.5% of the sample.

The sample's treatment or condition label, decoded: 19 received Ad26.COV2.S at low or high dose, single or two shots; about five received placebo; per-sample allocation not given. For vaccine and placebo recipients, the sequenced repertoires came from samples collected on day 63 after the first injection. Cohort 1b enrolled 20 to 30 adults aged 18-55 years at a single site in Boston, USA, between 29 July and 7 August 2020. Ad26.COV2.S consisted of a replication-incompetent adenovirus type 26 vector by which a prefusion-stabilized SARS-CoV-2 spike protein from the original Wuhan strain was expressed.

The specimen was peripheral blood, collected in a trial of Ad26.COV2.S vaccine versus placebo. This chain joins TRBV18 to TRBJ1-2, with the D gene too uncertain to name. This TCR derives from a person between 18 and 60 years old who received the Ad26.COV2.S COVID-19 vaccine or a placebo. The bases read TGTGCCAGCTCACCACCATTCACAGTAGAAGGCTACACCTTC. The encoded protein is CASSPPFTVEGYTF.